The 26 T cell receptor beta chains in this list originate from one sample, sequenced in a study of T-cell reconstitution after alpha-beta-depleted transplantation in children. Unique molecular identifiers featured in how the TCRbeta library was prepared. Using its own MiXCR run on the PCR reads, TCRdb lists one record per CDR3 protein. The sample yields around 580,000 distinct CDR3 sequences, 20% to 25% seen once. The starting material was PBMCs, mostly from graft donor cells, obtained 360 days after TCRalphabeta/CD19-depleted stem cell transplant. The receptors were sampled from a boy in the first two years of life who had a stem cell transplant for acute myeloid leukemia, so the T cells may come from the graft donor.

The sample holds many counts of this clonotype. V gene TRBV12-3 or TRBV12-4 combines with J gene TRBJ2-5; D remains ambiguous. The CDR3 is 14 amino acids. V was pared by 1 base and J by 3 bases, with 9 bases between. The CDR3 is CASSLDGYKETQYF. CDR3 DNA: TGTGCCAGCAGTTTAGACGGATATAAAGAGACCCAGTACTTC.

The chain recombines TRBV10-3 with TRBJ2-1; D not resolved. CDR3 length: 15 amino acids. Germline CDR1 reads ENHRY; CDR2 reads SYGVKD. V lost 6 bases and J lost 0, with 12 bases in between. The CDR3 loop reads CAIRSDRSSYNEQFF. The CDR3 coding sequence is TGTGCCATCAGATCGGACCGGAGCTCCTACAATGAGCAGTTCTTC.

The rearrangement uses TRBV11-3 and TRBJ2-7; no reliable D call. V was clipped by 5 bases and J by 2 bases, with 16 bases between them. Germline CDR1 and CDR2: SGHNT and YENEEA. There are 15 residues in the CDR3. The CDR3 reads CASSPYALWAYEQYF. The CDR3 nucleotides read TGTGCCAGCAGCCCCTATGCACTGTGGGCCTACGAGCAGTACTTC.

This clonotype was seen ten or more times. The chain employs TRBV29-1 and TRBJ1-1; tentatively, D is TRBD1 (5 bases). Germline loops: CDR1 SQVTM, CDR2 ANQGSEA. V dropped 6 bases and J dropped 2 bases, with 13 bases sitting between them. The CDR3 has 13 residues. The CDR3 protein is CSVKWDGNTEAFF. The CDR3 DNA reads as TGCAGCGTCAAATGGGACGGTAACACTGAAGCTTTCTTT.

Details on this clonotype: The junction does not match germline at one end; this may be a read error. The chain joins TRBV6-5 to TRBJ2-7; 8 bases agree with TRBD1. This CDR3 comprises 16 residues. CDR1 is MNHEY, CDR2 SVGAGI, per germline. The CDR3 nucleotides are TGTGCCAGCAGTTACCGCGGACAGGGTAGAGGCTACGAGCGGTACTTC. Its protein product is CASSYRGQGRGYERYF.

The chain recombines TRBV7-8 with TRBJ2-1, with 15 bases matching TRBD2. CDR3 length: 17 amino acids. Looked up from germline, CDR1 is SGHVS and CDR2 is FQNEAQ. Trimming removed 4 bases from V and 5 bases from J; junction bases left unmatched: 6. CDR3 nucleotides: TGTGCCAGCAGCTCGGGACTAGCGGGGGGCATCAACAATGAGCAGTTCTTC. Amino acids: CASSSGLAGGINNEQFF.

The rearrangement uses TRBV20-1 and TRBJ2-5, with 8 positions matching TRBD2. After removal of 3 bases from V and 2 bases from J, the junction contained 11 bases not matched to a gene. The CDR3 extends over 16 amino acids. Per the germline V gene, CDR1 is DFQATT and CDR2 is SNEGSKA (reference sequence). The CDR3 loop is CSARVVGLAGQETQYF. Here the CDR3 DNA reads TGCAGTGCTAGGGTAGTCGGTTTAGCGGGGCAAGAGACCCAGTACTTC.

CDR3 region: CASSMGDRSNWFF. The CDR3 DNA reads TGCGCCAGCAGCATGGGTGACAGAAGCAACTGGTTCTTC. The rearrangement uses TRBV5-1 and TRBJ2-1; D is perhaps TRBD1 (5 bases). V was cut by 4 bases and J by 15 bases, with 20 bases left in between. The CDR3 totals 13 residues. Germline values: CDR1 SGHRS, CDR2 YFSETQ.

The genes are TRBV7-8 and TRBJ2-3; D possibly corresponds to TRBD2 (5 bases). The CDR3 runs 16 residues. The germline V gene encodes CDR1 SGHVS and CDR2 FQNEAQ. Trimming removed 3 bases at V and 4 bases at J, with 17 bases between. The DNA of the CDR3 is TGTGCCAGCAGCTTCCCTTTGAGGGAGTCAGCAGATACGCAGTATTTT. Translation gives CASSFPLRESADTQYF.

This clonotype turned up a few times. V gene TRBV7-6 combines with J gene TRBJ2-1; perhaps TRBD2 as D (5 bases). From germline, CDR1 is SGHVS and CDR2 FNYEAQ. This CDR3 region has 15 residues. V was shortened by 4 bases and J by 3 bases, with 13 bases between the two germline ends. CDR3 region: CASSSGGDVYNEQFF. The CDR3, as DNA: TGTGCCAGCAGCTCAGGAGGAGACGTCTACAATGAGCAGTTCTTC. Full variable domain (outside the CDR3, taken from reference TRBV7-6 and TRBJ2-1): GAGVSQSPRYKVTKRGQDVALRCDPISGHVSLYWYRQALGQGPEFLTYFNYEAQQDKSGLPNDRFSAERPEGSISTLTIQRTEQRDSAMYRCASSSGGDVYNEQFFGPGTRLTVL.

This chain links TRBV20-1 with TRBJ2-1, with D possibly TRBD1 on 5 matching bases. CDR3 length: 13 amino acids. V shed 5 bases and J shed 4 bases, with 12 bases lying between them. Looked up from germline, CDR1 is DFQATT and CDR2 is SNEGSKA (reference sequence). The CDR3 bases are TGCAGTGCTTACGACAGTCTTTACAATGAGCAGTTCTTC. The encoded protein is CSAYDSLYNEQFF.

This clonotype was seen at least ten times. This chain links TRBV12-3 or TRBV12-4 with TRBJ2-2; D ambiguous. CDR3 length equals 15 residues. V gave up 3 bases and J gave up 0 bases, with 8 bases separating them. For the CDR3, the DNA is TGTGCCAGCAGTTTTTTCCATTCGAACACCGGGGAGCTGTTTTTT. This encodes CASSFFHSNTGELFF.

This clonotype has a count of ten or more. The gene calls are TRBV20-1 and TRBJ1-2; D unclear. Deletions cut 3 bases from V and 5 bases from J, with 13 bases between. Germline V gene lookup returns CDR1 DFQATT and CDR2 SNEGSKA (reference sequence). The CDR3 totals 13 residues. Written as DNA, the CDR3 is TGCAGTGCTAGTACAGCGGGCGCTTATGGCTACACCTTC. The encoded protein is CSASTAGAYGYTF.

Turning to this clonotype: A single base separates this from a much larger clone, so it may be a read error. The genes are TRBV20-1 and TRBJ2-7, with D hard to call. The CDR3 runs 14 residues. Germline CDR1 reads DFQATT; CDR2 reads SNEGSKA (reference sequence). Trimming shortened V by 5 bases and J by 6 bases, and 20 bases separated the two germline ends. The CDR3 region is CSAGDTGPTCEQYF. The CDR3 DNA follows: TGCAGTGCTGGGGATACCGGGCCGACCTGCGAGCAGTACTTC.

This clonotype was detected ten times or more. This chain links TRBV20-1 with TRBJ2-4, with 7 bases identical to TRBD1. Germline assignment: CDR1 DFQATT and CDR2 SNEGSKA (reference sequence). J gave up 6 bases and V 6 bases, and 11 bases lay outside the gene matches. This CDR3 has 14 amino acids. CDR3 in DNA: TGCAGTGCCGGTGCGCGACAGGGCTCAAACATTCAGTACTTC. Translation gives CSAGARQGSNIQYF.

This clonotype was detected only once. The chain's CDR3 is CASSIRPGWNEQFF. The CDR3 DNA is TGTGCCAGCAGCATCAGACCAGGGTGGAATGAGCAGTTCTTC. The rearrangement links TRBV9 to TRBJ2-1, with TRBD1 as a possible D gene (5 bases). The germline V gene has CDR1 SGDLS and CDR2 YYNGEE. V dropped 4 bases and J dropped 7 bases, with 15 bases sitting between them. This CDR3 has 14 residues.

The chain recombines TRBV12-5 with TRBJ1-5; no clear D gene. CDR1 and CDR2 from the germline V gene are LGHNT and FRNRAP. V lost 5 bases to trimming and J lost 6 bases, with 8 bases between them. The CDR3 spans 12 residues. The CDR3 DNA follows: TGTGCTAGTGGTAACCCTCCTCAGCCCCAGCATTTT. This gives the protein CASGNPPQPQHF.

This clonotype was observed a few times. The chain carries TRBV4-3 and TRBJ2-5, with D possibly called TRBD1 or TRBD2 (6 bases each). CDR1 is LGHNA and CDR2 is YSLEER in the germline V gene. V lost 0 bases and J lost 1, with 9 bases in between. The CDR3 consists of 15 residues. The CDR3 sequence: CASSQDGGGQETQYF. CDR3 nucleotide sequence: TGCGCCAGCAGCCAAGATGGAGGGGGCCAAGAGACCCAGTACTTC.

This clonotype appeared many times. The V gene is TRBV20-1, the J gene TRBJ1-6, with a tentative D call TRBD1 (6 bases). The V end lost 6 bases, the J end lost 8 bases, and 14 bases lay between the germline ends. Germline values: CDR1 DFQATT, CDR2 SNEGSKA (reference sequence). The length of the CDR3 is 13 residues. CDR3 in amino acids: CSAKTGNDSPLHF. As DNA, the CDR3 is TGCAGTGCCAAAACAGGGAATGATTCACCCCTCCACTTT.

This clonotype was detected only a few times. The chain couples TRBV24-1 to TRBJ1-5; D remains unclear. This CDR3 region has 14 residues. With 4 bases removed from V and 5 bases from J, the gap between germline ends came to 11 bases. Germline CDR1 KGHDR, CDR2 SFDVKD. The chain's CDR3 is CATSEPGSDQPQHF. The CDR3 DNA sequence: TGTGCCACCAGTGAACCGGGCTCCGATCAGCCCCAGCATTTT.

This chain connects TRBV12-3 or TRBV12-4 to TRBJ2-2; TRBD1 aligns across 11 bases. The CDR3 runs 14 residues. V shed 8 bases, J shed 4 bases, and the junction held 3 bases outside the gene matches. The CDR3 is CASGTGGRTGELFF. For the CDR3, the DNA is TGTGCCAGCGGGACAGGGGGGCGCACCGGGGAGCTGTTTTTT.

In its sample, this clonotype was seen many times. This sequence joins TRBV28 and TRBJ2-1; 7 bases align to TRBD2. Trimming took 6 bases from V and 7 from J; bases not matched to a gene: 6. The CDR3 extends over 13 amino acids. Germline V lookup: CDR1 MDHEN, CDR2 SYDVKM. CDR3 region: CASRWGGSNEQFF. The CDR3 DNA sequence: TGTGCCAGCAGATGGGGGGGGTCGAATGAGCAGTTCTTC. Full variable domain (remainder filled in from reference TRBV28 and TRBJ2-1): DVKVTQSSRYLVKRTGEKVFLECVQDMDHENMFWYRQDPGLGLRLIYFSYDVKMKEKGDIPEGYSVSREKKERFSLILESASTNQTSMYLCASRWGGSNEQFFGPGTRLTVL.

This clonotype showed up many times. The V gene is TRBV18, the J gene TRBJ2-3; a weak D match, TRBD2 (6 bases). CDR3 length: 15 residues. Germline lookup yields CDR1 KGHSH and CDR2 LQKENI. Trimming removed 1 base at V and 0 bases at J, with 8 bases between. CDR3 amino acids: CASSPLAGSTDTQYF. Here the CDR3 DNA reads TGTGCCAGCTCACCACTGGCGGGGAGCACAGATACGCAGTATTTT.

This chain links TRBV4-3 with TRBJ2-3; D unclear. CDR1 LGHNA and CDR2 YSLEER come from the germline V gene. V gave up 0 bases and J gave up 6 bases, with 16 bases separating them. The CDR3 consists of 16 residues. In DNA form, the CDR3 reads TGCGCCAGCAGCCAAGAGGTCGACACTTTGTCGGATACGCAGTATTTT. This encodes CASSQEVDTLSDTQYF.

Only a few counts were recorded for this clonotype. V is TRBV2 and J is TRBJ1-4, with 7 bases fitting TRBD1. The CDR3 totals 14 residues. The germline CDR1 and CDR2 sequences are SNHLY and FYNNEI. V was clipped by 5 bases and J by 4 bases; unmatched bases: 4. The CDR3 protein is CASSQDRLNEKLFF. DNA of the CDR3: TGTGCCAGCAGTCAGGACAGGCTTAATGAAAAACTGTTTTTT. The full variable domain, completed using reference TRBV2 and TRBJ1-4, is EPEVTQTPSHQVTQMGQEVILRCVPISNHLYFYWYRQILGQKVEFLVSFYNNEISEKSEIFDDQFSVERPDGSNFTLKIRSTKLEDSAMYFCASSQDRLNEKLFFGSGTQLSVL.

This clonotype was seen ten or more times. This chain joins TRBV20-1 and TRBJ2-6; D is undetermined. The germline CDR1 and CDR2 sequences are DFQATT and SNEGSKA (reference sequence). V was cut by 5 bases and J by 1 base, with 6 bases left in between. The CDR3 is 13 residues long. The CDR3 protein is CSAPESGANVLTF. DNA of the CDR3: TGCAGTGCTCCAGAGTCTGGGGCCAACGTCCTGACTTTC.